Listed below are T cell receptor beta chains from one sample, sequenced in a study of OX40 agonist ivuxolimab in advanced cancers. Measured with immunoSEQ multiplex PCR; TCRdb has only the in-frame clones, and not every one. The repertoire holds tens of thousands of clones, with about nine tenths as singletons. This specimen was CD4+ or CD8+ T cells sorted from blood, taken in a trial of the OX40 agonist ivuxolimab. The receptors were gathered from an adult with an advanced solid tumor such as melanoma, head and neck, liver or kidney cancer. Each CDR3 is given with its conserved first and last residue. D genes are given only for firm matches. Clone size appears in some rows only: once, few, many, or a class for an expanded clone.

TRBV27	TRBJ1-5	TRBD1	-	TGTGCCAGCAGTCCCTACGGACAGGGGCCGAATCAGCCCCAGCATTTT	CASSPYGQGPNQPQHF
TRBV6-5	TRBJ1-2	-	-	TGTGCCAGCAGTTACTCGTCGCGGTCTGGCTACACCTTC	CASSYSSRSGYTF
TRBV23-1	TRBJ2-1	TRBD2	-	TGCGCCACCTACTTCCGAGGGCTAGCGGGACACCCCTACAATGAGCAGTTCTTC	CATYFRGLAGHPYNEQFF
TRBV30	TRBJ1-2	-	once	TGTGCCTGGAGTGTACGGAGCCTCCGGTATGGCTACACCTTC	CAWSVRSLRYGYTF
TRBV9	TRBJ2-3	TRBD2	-	TGTGCCAGCAGCGTAGCCCCCGGGACTAGCGGATTCACAGATACGCAGTATTTT	CASSVAPGTSGFTDTQYF
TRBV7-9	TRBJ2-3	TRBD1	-	TGTGCCAGCAGCATAACGACAGGGCCTCGCACAGATACGCAGTATTTT	CASSITTGPRTDTQYF
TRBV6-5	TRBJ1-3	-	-	TGTGCCAGCAGTTCCGGACTCATCTCTGGAAACACCATATATTTT	CASSSGLISGNTIYF
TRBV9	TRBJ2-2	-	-	TGTGCCAGCAGCGTAAGGAGCGAAAACACCGGGGAGCTGTTTTTT	CASSVRSENTGELFF
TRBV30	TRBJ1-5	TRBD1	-	TGTGCCTGGAGTGCGGGACAGGGGGCGGACAATAGCAATCAGCCCCAGCATTTT	CAWSAGQGADNSNQPQHF
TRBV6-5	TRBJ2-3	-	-	TGTGCCAGCAGTTACTCGAGGGTACTCACAGATACGCAGTATTTT	CASSYSRVLTDTQYF
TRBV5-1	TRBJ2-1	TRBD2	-	TGCGCCAGCAGCGAGGGCGGGAGCTCCTACAATGAGCAGTTCTTC	CASSEGGSSYNEQFF
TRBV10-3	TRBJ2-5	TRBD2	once	TGTGCCATCAGTGAAGAAGGGGCTAGCGGGAACAGACAAGAGACCCAGTACTTC	CAISEEGASGNRQETQYF
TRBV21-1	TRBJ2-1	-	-	TGTGCCAGCAGCATTCCTCGGTTAGCCCATGAGCAGTTCTTC	CASSIPRLAHEQFF
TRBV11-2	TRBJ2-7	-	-	TGTGCCAGCAGCTTAGGCCAGCGGGCCTCCTACGAGCAGTACTTC	CASSLGQRASYEQYF
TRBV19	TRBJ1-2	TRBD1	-	TGTGCCAGTAACCTTGACAGGGGAGATCTTGGCTACACCTTC	CASNLDRGDLGYTF
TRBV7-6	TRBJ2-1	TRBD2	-	TGTGCCAGCAGCCTTAGGACTAGCGGCAACAATGAGCAGTTCTTC	CASSLRTSGNNEQFF
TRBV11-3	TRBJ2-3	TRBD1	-	TGTGCCAGCAGCGGGGACAGAAGCACAGATACGCAGTATTTT	CASSGDRSTDTQYF
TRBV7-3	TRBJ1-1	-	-	TGTGCCAGCAGCCAGAGTGGGAACACTGAAGCTTTCTTT	CASSQSGNTEAFF
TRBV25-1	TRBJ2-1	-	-	TGTGCCAGCAGTGAATGGACCCCAGATGGTGAGCAGTTCTTC	CASSEWTPDGEQFF
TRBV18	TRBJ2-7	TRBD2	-	TGTGCCAGCTCACCGTTGGGCGGGAGGGCCTACGAGCAGTACTTC	CASSPLGGRAYEQYF
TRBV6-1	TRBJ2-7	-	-	TGTGCCAGCAGGAGGGACGGAGGCTCCTACGAGCAGTACTTC	CASRRDGGSYEQYF
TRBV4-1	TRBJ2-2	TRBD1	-	TGCGCCAGCAGCCAAGGGACAGGGCCGAACACCGGGGAGCTGTTTTTT	CASSQGTGPNTGELFF
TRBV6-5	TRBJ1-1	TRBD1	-	TGTGCCAGCATCGCAAGGACAGGCGGTGAAGCTTTCTTT	CASIARTGGEAFF
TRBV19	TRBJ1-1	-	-	TGTGCCAGTTCAGGCGGAAGGGGAACTGAAGCTTTCTTT	CASSGGRGTEAFF
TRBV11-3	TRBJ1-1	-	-	TGTGCCAGCAGCTTAGTAGGACCCGGCGGGGCTTTCTTT	CASSLVGPGGAFF
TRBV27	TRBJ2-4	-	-	TGTGCCAGCAGTTTATCGTCCGGGGGCTATCAGTACTTC	CASSLSSGGYQYF
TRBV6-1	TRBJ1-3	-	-	TGTGCCAGCAGTGAACAGGGGCAGACTGGAAACACCATATATTTT	CASSEQGQTGNTIYF
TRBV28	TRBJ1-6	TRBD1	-	TGTGCCAGCGAGACCGGGACAGCATCCTATTCACCCCTCCACTTT	CASETGTASYSPLHF
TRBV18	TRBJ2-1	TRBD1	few	TGTGCCAGCTCACCGGAGACCGGGACAGGGGAGTACAATGAGCAGTTCTTC	CASSPETGTGEYNEQFF
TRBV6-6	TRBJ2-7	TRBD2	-	TGTGCCAGCACCAACAGCGGGACCTCCTCCTACGAGCAGTACTTC	CASTNSGTSSYEQYF
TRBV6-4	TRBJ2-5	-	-	TGTGCCAGCAGTGAAATCACGGGCCTAGATAGGGAGACCCAGTACTTC	CASSEITGLDRETQYF
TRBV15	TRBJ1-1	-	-	TGTGCCACCAGCAGAGATCCCACAGTGAACACTGAAGCTTTCTTT	CATSRDPTVNTEAFF
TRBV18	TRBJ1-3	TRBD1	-	TGTGCCAGCTCGCCTGGACAGGTCTCTGGAAACACCATATATTTT	CASSPGQVSGNTIYF
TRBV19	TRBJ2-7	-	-	TGTGCCAGTAGTCCGCAGACGGTTACCTACGAGCAGTACTTC	CASSPQTVTYEQYF
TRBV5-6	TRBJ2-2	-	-	TGTGCCAGCAGCTCCCTGCGGATGAGTACCAACACCGGGGAGCTGTTTTTT	CASSSLRMSTNTGELFF
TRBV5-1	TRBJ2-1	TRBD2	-	TGCGCCAGCAGCTTTCCCTCCGGGACTAGCGGGACAGTCTCCTACAATGAGCAGTTCTTC	CASSFPSGTSGTVSYNEQFF
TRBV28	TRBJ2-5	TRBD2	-	TGTGCCAGCAGTTCCGCGACTAGCGGGGGAGAGACCCAGTACTTC	CASSSATSGGETQYF
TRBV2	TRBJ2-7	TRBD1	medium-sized	TGTGCCAGCAGCGGACAGGTCTCCTACGAGCAGTACTTC	CASSGQVSYEQYF
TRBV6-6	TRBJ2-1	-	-	TGTGCCAGCACCGGACCCGGAGCTGGGTACAATGAGCAGTTCTTC	CASTGPGAGYNEQFF
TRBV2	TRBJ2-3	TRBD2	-	TGTGCCAGCAGTGAAGCCGGGACTAGCGGGAGGGCCCCGCAGTATTTT	CASSEAGTSGRAPQYF
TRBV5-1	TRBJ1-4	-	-	TGCGCCAGCAGCTTGACCTCAGGGGTTCGGGAAAAACTGTTTTTT	CASSLTSGVREKLFF
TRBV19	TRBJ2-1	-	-	TGTGCCAGTAGTTCAACCGGGACCCCCGAAATGAGTGAGCAGTTCTTC	CASSSTGTPEMSEQFF
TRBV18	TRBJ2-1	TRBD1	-	TGTGCCAGCTCAACCCGGGACAGTTATGAGCAGTTCTTC	CASSTRDSYEQFF
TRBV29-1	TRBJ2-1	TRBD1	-	TGCAGCGCCAAGACAGGGGACTTTGACAATGAGCAGTTCTTC	CSAKTGDFDNEQFF
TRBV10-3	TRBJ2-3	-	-	TGTGCCATCAGCGGGGGTGAAGGGACACTCCCTAGCACAGATACGCAGTATTTT	CAISGGEGTLPSTDTQYF
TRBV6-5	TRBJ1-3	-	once	TGTGCCAGCAAGATCAGCTCTGGAAACACCATATATTTT	CASKISSGNTIYF
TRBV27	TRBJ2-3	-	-	TGTGCCAGCAGACCCCTTAACACAGATACGCAGTATTTT	CASRPLNTDTQYF
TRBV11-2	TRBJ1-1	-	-	TGTGCCAGCAGCTTAGCAGTCGTCATGAACACTGAAGCTTTCTTT	CASSLAVVMNTEAFF
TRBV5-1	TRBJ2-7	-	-	TGCGCCAGCAGCTTGATAGCCTCCTACGAGCAGTACTTC	CASSLIASYEQYF
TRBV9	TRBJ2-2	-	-	TGTGCCAGCAGCGTCGAAGTTGTGGGAGCCGGGGAGCTGTTTTTT	CASSVEVVGAGELFF
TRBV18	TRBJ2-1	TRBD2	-	TGTGCCAGCTCACCAACTAGCGTAAATGAGCAGTTCTTC	CASSPTSVNEQFF
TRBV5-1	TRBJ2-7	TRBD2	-	TGCGCCAGCAGCTTGGCCTGGGCGGGAGAATCCCACGAGCAGTACTTC	CASSLAWAGESHEQYF
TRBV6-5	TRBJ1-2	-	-	TGTGCCAGCAGTTACGGGGCAGTCGGTGGCTACACCTTC	CASSYGAVGGYTF
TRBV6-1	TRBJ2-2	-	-	TGTGCCAGCAGTCGTCGGGGGCCTTTCACCGGGGAGCTGTTTTTT	CASSRRGPFTGELFF
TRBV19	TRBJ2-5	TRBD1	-	TGTGCCAGTAGTGGGACAGGGGGCGGTCAGACCCAGTACTTC	CASSGTGGGQTQYF
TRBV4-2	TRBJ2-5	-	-	TGTGCCAGCAGCCAAGATCTGCGGGATGAGACCCAGTACTTC	CASSQDLRDETQYF
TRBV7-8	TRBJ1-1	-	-	TGTGCCAGCAGCCCCTGGACAACTATGAACACTGAAGCTTTCTTT	CASSPWTTMNTEAFF
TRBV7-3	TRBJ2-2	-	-	TGTGCCAGCAGCCCCTCTCCGAACACCGGGGAGCTGTTTTTT	CASSPSPNTGELFF
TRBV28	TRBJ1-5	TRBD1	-	TGTGCCAGCAGGATACTGGGACAGGGCAATCAGCCCCAGCATTTT	CASRILGQGNQPQHF
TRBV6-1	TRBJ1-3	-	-	TGTGCCAGCAGTGAATGGGTCGATGGAAACACCATATATTTT	CASSEWVDGNTIYF